The source of this TCR beta chain is a study of tumor-infiltrating lymphocytes in primary liver carcinoma. Study in general: Read depth, roughly 3.5 to 8 million productive TCRbeta reads, did not differ significantly between tissues.

Note on this clonotype: Its target is unknown.

Germline loops: CDR1 SGHNT, CDR2 YYREEE (reference sequence). The CDR3 has 11 residues. The roughly 18-32 mg bulk tissue piece was not sorted before simultaneous RNA and DNA extraction. Study-wide results and caveats: Only about 7.5-25% of top clones spanned all five tumor regions.

Making TCR beta cDNA involved 400 to 600 ng total RNA and a constant-region primer. Three-round nested multiplex PCR performed with slightly modified ARM-PCR produced the TCR beta libraries. For around 9 cycles apiece, the opening two PCR rounds ran with TRBV1-TRBV30 forward primers and a C-beta reverse primer. TCRdb re-called the multiplex PCR reads through MiXCR, storing one row per CDR3 protein. The sample holds under 45,000 distinct CDR3 sequences, 70% to 85% seen once. The material sequenced was liver tumor tissue from sampling region 4. Regarding subset: tumor region T4, right-lateral pole. V is TRBV5-4 and J is TRBJ2-3; weak D call: TRBD2 (6 bases). The TCR originated in a man aged 40-50 years with primary liver carcinoma and hepatitis B virus infection. In nucleotides, the CDR3 is TGTGACAACAGCTTGGAGGGTACGCAGTATTTT. It translates to CDNSLEGTQYF. Full variable domain (outside the CDR3, taken from reference TRBV5-4 and TRBJ2-3): ETGVTQSPTHLIKTRGQQVTLRCSSQSGHNTVSWYQQALGQGPQFIFQYYREEENGRGNFPPRFSGLQFPNYSSELNVNALELDDSALYLCDNSLEGTQYFGPGTRLTVL.